One sample yielded the 30 T cell receptor beta chains listed below, sequenced in a study of T-cell memory formation after mild COVID-19 (dated by TCRdb to 2020 to 2022). The library relied on 5' RACE. For sequencing, an Illumina NovaSeq 6000 was employed. The public reads were run again by TCRdb, first through fastp at Q25 and then through MiXCR, and only productive beta chains were kept. Identical CDR3 proteins give one entry, which carries the most common genes and DNA. The sample data list hundreds of thousands of distinct CDR3 sequences, and around a sixth of these were observed just once. Around 20% of the sample belongs to the ten largest clones. The sample taken for sequencing was PBMCs or a T cell subset sorted from them (not recorded which). Receptors originate from a young man who had mild COVID-19 (a few samples of this study predate the infection). The sample titles of this study are shuffled in the database, so cell type and time point are left out; the donor was told from shared clones.

The sample holds a few counts of this clonotype. The chain couples TRBV12-3 or TRBV12-4 to TRBJ1-2; unclear D gene. The length of the CDR3 is 12 residues. Trimming took off 5 bases at V and 6 bases at J, with 10 bases between the two ends. CDR3: CASSPSRHGYTF. The CDR3 DNA is TGTGCCAGCAGTCCCTCAAGACATGGCTACACCTTC.

This clonotype was recorded a few times. The CDR3 nucleotides are TGTGCCAGCAGCTTAGACGAGACAGGGAGGACCGGGGAGCTGTTTTTT. This gives the protein CASSLDETGRTGELFF. The chain uses TRBV7-9 and TRBJ2-2; tentative D call: TRBD1 (7 bases). V was pared by 1 base and J by 5 bases, with 14 bases between. The CDR3 loop spans 16 amino acids. Germline V CDR1 and CDR2: SEHNR, FQNEAQ (reference sequence).

This clonotype was counted only a few times. The chain uses TRBV28 and TRBJ1-5; perhaps TRBD1 as D (5 bases). CDR1 is MDHEN and CDR2 is SYDVKM in the germline V gene. Between the trimmed V and J ends, which lost 6 bases and 7 bases, there was a span of 16 bases. The CDR3 contains 14 residues. CDR3 DNA: TGTGCCAGCAGCTTCTGGGGGGTTGGACAGCCCCAGCATTTT. Amino acids: CASSFWGVGQPQHF.

This chain joins TRBV2 and TRBJ2-7, with a possible D match to TRBD1 (6 bases). The CDR3 spans 13 residues. CDR1 and CDR2 (germline): SNHLY, FYNNEI. V was cut by 6 bases and J by 2 bases, with 11 bases left in between. The CDR3 DNA reads TGTGCCAGCAGAAGACAGGCGCCCTACGAGCAGTACGTC. Encoded protein: CASRRQAPYEQYV.

The chain carries TRBV27 and TRBJ1-6; D may be TRBD1 (6 bases). V lost 6 bases and J 7 bases, leaving 16 bases between the germline ends. The CDR3 totals 15 residues. Germline V lookup: CDR1 MNHEY, CDR2 SMNVEV (reference sequence). DNA of the CDR3: TGTGCCAGCAGGTTACAGGGTTGGGGAAATTCACCCCTCCACTTT. Encoded protein: CASRLQGWGNSPLHF.

The chain combines TRBV28 with TRBJ1-5, with D hard to call. The CDR3 totals 14 residues. Germline V gene data show CDR1 as MDHEN and CDR2 as SYDVKM. V shed 0 bases and J shed 7 bases, with 10 bases lying between them. CDR3 nucleotides: TGTGCCAGCAGTTTATGGTTAGGTCAGCAGCCCCAGCATTTT. It specifies CASSLWLGQQPQHF.

This CDR3 reads CASSEGDTRAQYF. CDR3 sequence (DNA): TGTGCCAGCAGTGAAGGGGATACGAGGGCCCAGTACTTC. The genes are TRBV25-1 and TRBJ2-5, with D perhaps TRBD2 (5 bases). There are 13 residues in the CDR3. Deletions cut 2 bases from V and 9 bases from J, with 13 bases between. In germline, CDR1 is MGHDK, CDR2 SYGVNS.

This clonotype was counted between two and nine times. The chain combines TRBV5-4 with TRBJ2-3, with 9 bases lining up with TRBD2. Trimming cost V 0 bases and J 0 bases; bases outside gene matches: 5. This CDR3 has 17 amino acids. Germline-derived CDR1 and CDR2 are SGHNT and YYREEE (reference sequence). DNA for the CDR3: TGTGCCAGCAGCTTGGCCCTAGCGGGGACTAGCACAGATACGCAGTATTTT. This translates into CASSLALAGTSTDTQYF.

This clonotype was seen only a few times. The CDR3 protein is CASSSGHREWAGAPLHF. The CDR3, as DNA: TGTGCCAGCAGTTCGGGTCACAGGGAATGGGCGGGGGCACCCCTCCACTTT. The J gene is TRBJ1-6, the V gene TRBV28, with a weak D call TRBD1 (6 bases). Germline V CDR1 and CDR2: MDHEN, SYDVKM. CDR3 length: 17 amino acids. V shed 4 bases and J shed 11 bases, with 24 bases lying between them. The variable domain in full, completed from reference TRBV28 and TRBJ1-6, reads DVKVTQSSRYLVKRTGEKVFLECVQDMDHENMFWYRQDPGLGLRLIYFSYDVKMKEKGDIPEGYSVSREKKERFSLILESASTNQTSMYLCASSSGHREWAGAPLHFGNGTRLTVT.

This clonotype appeared a single time. The rearrangement joins TRBV2 to TRBJ1-5; D is possibly TRBD1 (5 bases). V was trimmed by 3 bases and J by 7 bases, leaving 13 bases between them. Looked up from germline, CDR1 is SNHLY and CDR2 is FYNNEI. The CDR3 extends over 14 amino acids. CDR3 sequence: CASSEWTWRQPQHF. CDR3 DNA: TGTGCCAGCAGTGAGTGGACATGGAGGCAGCCCCAGCATTTT.

The sample holds a few counts of this clonotype. This rearrangement joins TRBV7-3 to TRBJ2-2; D not resolved. Germline V lookup: CDR1 SGHTA, CDR2 FQGTGA. Trimming shortened V by 2 bases and J by 5 bases, and 6 bases separated the two germline ends. CDR3 size: 13 residues. The CDR3 protein is CASSLLVTGELFF. CDR3 bases: TGTGCCAGCAGCTTATTAGTAACCGGGGAGCTGTTTTTT.

This clonotype was observed at least ten times. The J gene is TRBJ2-7, the V gene TRBV7-2; perhaps D is TRBD1 or TRBD2 (5 bases each). The V end was cut by 2 bases, the J end by 0 bases, with 11 bases between. This CDR3 is 15 amino acids long. Germline CDR1 and CDR2: SGHTA and FQGNSA. The CDR3 here is CASSLNPGSSYEQYV. The CDR3, as DNA: TGTGCCAGCAGCTTAAACCCAGGGAGCTCCTACGAGCAGTACGTC.

This rearrangement joins TRBV4-3 to TRBJ1-2; 10 bases agree with TRBD1. Trimming cost V 4 bases and J 7 bases; bases outside gene matches: 12. CDR3 length: 16 amino acids. Germline CDR1 LGHNA, CDR2 YSLEER. The CDR3 DNA reads TGCGCCAGCAGCCGAGAGCCCACCGGGACAGGGGTTGGCTACACCTTC. Translating it yields CASSREPTGTGVGYTF.

V is TRBV7-8 and J is TRBJ2-7; TRBD1 agrees at 11 bases. The junction had 5 bases not matched to a gene; V was cut back by 5 bases and J by 2 bases. The CDR3 is 15 residues long. Germline CDR1 and CDR2: SGHVS and FQNEAQ. CDR3 amino acids: CASSAPGQGAYEQYF. In DNA form, the CDR3 reads TGTGCCAGCAGCGCTCCGGGACAGGGGGCCTACGAGCAGTACTTC.

The V call is TRBV19, the J call TRBJ2-3; D possibly corresponds to TRBD2 (6 bases). The CDR3 is 19 residues long. Germline V gene lookup returns CDR1 LNHDA and CDR2 SQIVND (reference sequence). Trimming pared 0 bases from V and 0 bases from J, leaving 19 bases between. CDR3 residues: CASSIDKRVAERSTDTQYF. CDR3 in DNA: TGTGCCAGTAGTATAGATAAGAGGGTAGCGGAACGAAGCACAGATACGCAGTATTTT.

The rearrangement joins TRBV10-3 to TRBJ2-7; possible D gene TRBD2, 5 bases. V was trimmed by 4 bases and J by 1 base, leaving 17 bases between them. Germline CDR1 and CDR2: ENHRY and SYGVKD. The CDR3 spans 16 residues. The CDR3 nucleotides read TGTGCCATCAGTGTTAGGGCGGGCCTTGAGTCCTACGAGCAGTACTTC. Its translation: CAISVRAGLESYEQYF.

V gene TRBV7-9 combines with J gene TRBJ2-1; no clear D. CDR1 is SEHNR, CDR2 FQNEAQ, per germline (reference sequence). This CDR3 has 13 amino acids. The V end was cut by 5 bases, the J end by 5 bases, with 10 bases between. The CDR3 protein is CASSPRWDNEQFF. For the CDR3, the DNA is TGTGCCAGCAGCCCAAGATGGGACAATGAGCAGTTCTTC.

This clonotype was seen only a few times. The chain combines TRBV20-1 with TRBJ2-5, with 10 bases identical to TRBD2. Per germline, CDR1 DFQATT and CDR2 SNEGSKA (reference sequence). This CDR3 contains 15 residues. The V and J ends lost 5 bases and 0 bases, in that order; junction bases with no gene match: 6. CDR3 in DNA: TGCAGTGCTCCAGCGGGGGGGTCGTACCAAGAGACCCAGTACTTC. This encodes CSAPAGGSYQETQYF.

The CDR3 loop reads CASSISGQADGYTF. The CDR3 DNA reads as TGTGCCAGTAGTATTTCGGGGCAGGCAGATGGCTACACCTTC. This rearrangement joins TRBV19 to TRBJ1-2; a possible D gene is TRBD1 (5 bases). Germline V gene sequence: CDR1 LNHDA, CDR2 SQIVND (reference sequence). The CDR3 contains 14 residues. The V gene lost 3 bases and the J gene lost 6 bases, with 14 bases spanning the gap.

There are a few counts of this clonotype. The chain joins TRBV6-2 or TRBV6-3 to TRBJ1-5; TRBD1 agrees at 10 bases. The CDR3 sequence is 13 residues long. CDR1 is MNHEY, CDR2 SVGEGT, per germline. V gave up 6 bases and J gave up 7 bases; unmatched junction bases: 3. In DNA form, the CDR3 reads TGTGCCAGCAGGGACAGGGGGGACCAGCCCCAGCATTTT. This sequence encodes CASRDRGDQPQHF.

The rearrangement uses TRBV14 and TRBJ1-1, with D uncertain. Per germline, CDR1 SGHDN and CDR2 FVKESK. The CDR3 is made up of 12 amino acids. V was pared by 2 bases and J by 8 bases, with 9 bases between. Here the CDR3 DNA reads TGTGCCAGCAGCCAACAGGCCCTCGAAGCTTTCTTT. Encoded protein: CASSQQALEAFF.

The chain links TRBV11-1 to TRBJ1-4, with no clear D. V lost 5 bases to trimming and J lost 4 bases, with 17 bases between them. The germline CDR1 and CDR2 sequences are SGHAT and FQDESV (reference sequence). This CDR3 is built from 16 residues. The CDR3 spells CASSLDSGSYNEKLFF. The CDR3 DNA reads as TGTGCCAGCAGCCTGGATTCAGGATCTTATAATGAAAAACTGTTTTTT.

The chain has TRBV7-6 and TRBJ2-1; the D gene is possibly TRBD1 (5 bases). Trimming left V 5 bases short and J 5 bases short, with 19 bases between. The V gene's germline CDR1 is SGHVS and CDR2 FNYEAQ. This CDR3 contains 16 residues. The CDR3 reads CASSPLQGTINNEQFF. The CDR3 nucleotides are TGTGCCAGCAGCCCATTGCAGGGTACGATCAACAATGAGCAGTTCTTC.

The chain employs TRBV10-3 and TRBJ1-2; TRBD1 is a possible D gene (5 bases). V was clipped by 7 bases and J by 2 bases, with 14 bases between them. Germline values: CDR1 ENHRY, CDR2 SYGVKD. The CDR3 contains 14 residues. Here the CDR3 DNA reads TGTGCCATCACTCCAAGGGGAGGGAACTATGGCTACACCTTC. Amino acid sequence: CAITPRGGNYGYTF.

The V gene is TRBV20-1, the J gene TRBJ1-2, with a weak D call TRBD1 (6 bases). The germline CDR1 and CDR2 sequences are DFQATT and SNEGSKA (reference sequence). The CDR3 is made up of 13 amino acids. Trimming took 3 bases from V and 0 from J, leaving 8 bases between them. For the CDR3, the DNA is TGCAGTGCTAGGGACAGCGCTAACTATGGCTACACCTTC. Translated: CSARDSANYGYTF.

In its sample, this clonotype was seen a few times. The chain has TRBV5-6 and TRBJ2-5; TRBD2 agrees at 9 bases. Germline lookup yields CDR1 SGHDT and CDR2 YYEEEE. The CDR3 extends over 15 amino acids. V shed 6 bases, J shed 3 bases, and the junction held 9 bases outside the gene matches. CDR3 nucleotides: TGTGCCAGCAACTCGCCGGGACTAGCAAAAGAGACCCAGTACTTC. Its translation is CASNSPGLAKETQYF.

This clonotype has at least ten counts. The rearrangement uses TRBV7-2 and TRBJ2-1; 9 nucleotides agree with TRBD1. Germline loops: CDR1 SGHTA, CDR2 FQGNSA. Losses at the gene ends were 5 bases for V and 3 bases for J; bases not matched to a gene: 5. CDR3 length equals 15 residues. The CDR3 DNA sequence: TGTGCCAGCAGCACGGGACAGGGTAACTACAATGAGCAGTTCTTC. Translating it yields CASSTGQGNYNEQFF.

In this sample, this clonotype turned up many times. J is TRBJ2-7 and V is TRBV4-2, with a tentative D call TRBD2 (6 bases). The germline CDR1 and CDR2 sequences are LGHNA and YNFKEQ. Trimming left V 1 base short and J 1 base short, with 14 bases between. CDR3 size: 16 residues. CDR3 residues: CASSQGRDGGSYEQYF. The CDR3 region has the DNA TGTGCCAGCAGCCAAGGGAGGGATGGAGGGTCCTACGAGCAGTACTTC.

This clonotype was seen a handful of times. The V call is TRBV5-1, the J call TRBJ2-7; D may correspond to TRBD1 or TRBD2 (5 bases each). This CDR3 spans 14 amino acids. V shed 4 bases and J shed 2 bases, with 13 bases lying between them. Germline lookup yields CDR1 SGHRS and CDR2 YFSETQ. CDR3 DNA sequence: TGCGCCAGCAGCCCCTTTGGGGGAGCCTACGAGCAGTACGTC. Its protein product is CASSPFGGAYEQYV.

This clonotype has at least ten counts. The CDR3 coding sequence is TGTGCCAGCAGTTCCGGGACAGACAACACTGAAGCTTTCTTT. Amino acids: CASSSGTDNTEAFF. The chain is built from TRBV12-3 or TRBV12-4 and TRBJ1-1; TRBD1 agrees at 7 bases. Trimming took 4 bases from V and 2 from J; bases not matched to a gene: 4. The CDR3 covers 14 residues.